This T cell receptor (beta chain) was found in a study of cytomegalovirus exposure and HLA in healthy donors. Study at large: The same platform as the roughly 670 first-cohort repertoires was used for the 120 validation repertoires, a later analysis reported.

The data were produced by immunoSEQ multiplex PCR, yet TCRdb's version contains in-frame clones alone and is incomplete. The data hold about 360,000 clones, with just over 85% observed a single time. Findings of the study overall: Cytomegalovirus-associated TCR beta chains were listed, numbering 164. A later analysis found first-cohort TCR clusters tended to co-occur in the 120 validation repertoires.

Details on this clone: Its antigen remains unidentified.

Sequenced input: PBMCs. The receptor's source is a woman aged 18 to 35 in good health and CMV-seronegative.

The CDR3 region is CASSYPPLGGEQFF. The CDR3 coding sequence is TGTGCCAGCAGTTACCCGCCCCTGGGCGGGGAGCAGTTCTTC. The chain carries TRBV6-5 and TRBJ2-1, with D possibly matching TRBD2 (5 bases). This CDR3 has 14 residues. Per the germline V gene, CDR1 is MNHEY and CDR2 is SVGAGI. V lost 2 bases and J lost 10, with 15 bases in between.